This TCR beta chain was obtained from a study of T cells in Graves' hyperthyroidism and ophthalmopathy. Whole-study findings and limits: Researchers report that a 13 V-J model separated ophthalmopathy from stable hyperthyroidism.

This CDR3 spans 15 amino acids. CDR1 and CDR2 from the germline V gene are MGHRA and YSYEKL. V was pared by 1 base and J by 1 base, with 10 bases between. Ten or more counts support this clonotype. Its target is not known. The investigators amplified TCR beta CDR3 regions from RNA transcripts. HTBI primers were employed in a first-round RT-PCR of the TCR CDR3. Using its own MiXCR run on the multiplex PCR reads, TCRdb lists one record per CDR3 protein. The table records some 510,000 distinct CDR3 sequences, less than 25% of them present only once. Hyperthyroidism had been newly diagnosed in patients aged 18 to 65, and its duration was under 2 months.

The receptor comes from a man between 18 and 35 years old with Graves' hyperthyroidism. The chain recombines TRBV4-1 with TRBJ1-1, with a weak D call TRBD1 (5 bases). Material for sequencing was blood. CDR3 protein: CASSQVRGGNTEAFF. As DNA, the CDR3 is TGCGCCAGCAGCCAAGTACGGGGGGGGAACACTGAAGCTTTCTTT.